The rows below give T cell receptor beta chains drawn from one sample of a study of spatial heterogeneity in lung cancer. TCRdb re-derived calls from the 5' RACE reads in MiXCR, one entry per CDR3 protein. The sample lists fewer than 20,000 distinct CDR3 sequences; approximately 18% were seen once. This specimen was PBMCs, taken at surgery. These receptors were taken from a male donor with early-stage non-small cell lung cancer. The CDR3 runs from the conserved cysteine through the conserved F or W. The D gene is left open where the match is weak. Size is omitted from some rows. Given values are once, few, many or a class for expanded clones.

CVSSLVRGQWDTKAFF | TGTGTCAGCAGCCTCGTCAGGGGGCAATGGGACACTAAAGCTTTCTTT | TRBJ1-1 | - | TRBD1 | 16 | TRBV5-5
CASSPIRGETQYF | TGTGCCAGCAGCCCAATCCGAGGGGAGACCCAGTACTTC | TRBJ2-5 | many | - | 13 | TRBV7-9
CASSLARRLGDEKLFF | TGTGCCAGCAGCTTAGCGCGGCGTCTTGGAGATGAAAAACTGTTTTTT | TRBJ1-4 | many | - | 16 | TRBV7-9
CASSLSPTWNEQFF | TGTGCCAGCAGCCTATCCCCTACTTGGAATGAGCAGTTCTTC | TRBJ2-1 | medium-sized | - | 14 | TRBV14
CASSYYDPNTEAFF | TGTGCCAGCAGTTATTACGACCCGAACACTGAAGCTTTCTTT | TRBJ1-1 | - | - | 14 | TRBV6-2/TRBV6-3
CASSLGRDPSFSGYTF | TGTGCCAGCAGCTTAGGAAGGGACCCCTCTTTTTCAGGCTACACCTTC | TRBJ1-2 | few | - | 16 | TRBV7-8
CASSPSENIEYF | TGTGCCAGCAGCCCTTCAGAAAACATTGAGTACTTC | TRBJ2-4 | - | - | 12 | TRBV6-6
CSGAGTSGAGTGELFF | TGCAGCGGTGCCGGGACTAGCGGGGCGGGCACCGGGGAGCTGTTTTTT | TRBJ2-2 | few | TRBD2 | 16 | TRBV29-1
CASSQRGSDEQYF | TGCGCCAGCAGTCAACGGGGTTCGGACGAGCAGTACTTC | TRBJ2-7 | once | - | 13 | TRBV23-1
CASSQGTGVAFF | TGTGCCAGCAGCCAAGGGACAGGGGTAGCTTTCTTT | TRBJ1-1 | - | TRBD1 | 12 | TRBV7-9
CATQLTGFLSNQPQHF | TGTGCCACCCAACTGACAGGGTTCCTGAGCAATCAGCCCCAGCATTTT | TRBJ1-5 | many | TRBD1 | 16 | TRBV27
CASSFMIQGGRNTEAFF | TGTGCCAGCAGTTTTATGATTCAGGGGGGGAGGAACACTGAAGCTTTCTTT | TRBJ1-1 | large | TRBD1 | 17 | TRBV27
CASSYGSTNEKLFF | TGTGCCAGCAGCTACGGATCAACTAATGAAAAACTGTTTTTT | TRBJ1-4 | many | - | 14 | TRBV7-9
CASSFWGPSTDTQYF | TGTGCCAGCAGCTTTTGGGGGCCTAGCACAGATACGCAGTATTTT | TRBJ2-3 | - | - | 15 | TRBV7-9
CASSQASRDRVQYF | TGCGCCAGCAGTCAGGCGTCCCGGGACAGGGTGCAGTACTTC | TRBJ2-7 | many | TRBD1 | 14 | TRBV23-1
CASSKGGPREDSPLHF | TGTGCCAGCAGCAAAGGGGGCCCCAGGGAGGATTCACCCCTCCACTTT | TRBJ1-6 | many | TRBD1 | 16 | TRBV7-9
CASSSPWTQETQYF | TGCGCCAGCAGCTCCCCCTGGACACAAGAGACCCAGTACTTC | TRBJ2-5 | many | - | 14 | TRBV5-1
CASSKTSGGANEQFF | TGTGCTAGCAGCAAAACTAGCGGGGGGGCCAATGAGCAGTTCTTC | TRBJ2-1 | few | TRBD2 | 15 | TRBV7-7
CASSLGQGNFPQHF | TGTGCCAGCAGTTTAGGGCAGGGTAATTTTCCCCAGCATTTT | TRBJ1-5 | few | - | 14 | TRBV11-2
CAWRIPGHNNEKLFF | TGTGCCTGGAGAATTCCGGGACATAATAATGAAAAACTGTTTTTT | TRBJ1-4 | many | - | 15 | TRBV30
CATWGGTLSGANVLTF | TGTGCCACCTGGGGCGGTACCCTCTCTGGGGCCAACGTCCTGACTTTC | TRBJ2-6 | medium-sized | - | 16 | TRBV19
CASSQGQGPTQYF | TGTGCCAGCAGCCAAGGACAGGGGCCTACGCAGTATTTT | TRBJ2-3 | few | TRBD1 | 13 | TRBV14
CASSWGLAAEYNEQFF | TGTGCCAGCAGCTGGGGACTAGCGGCTGAATACAATGAGCAGTTCTTC | TRBJ2-1 | - | TRBD2 | 16 | TRBV5-6
CASSGPYDEGAGGYTF | TGTGCCAGCAGCGGGCCCTACGACGAGGGGGCAGGGGGCTACACCTTC | TRBJ1-2 | many | TRBD1 | 16 | TRBV2
CASKVFGGNTEAFF | TGCGCCAGCAAAGTTTTTGGCGGGAACACTGAAGCTTTCTTT | TRBJ1-1 | - | - | 14 | TRBV5-1
CATSPGGGNEQFF | TGTGCCACCAGTCCGGGGGGAGGTAATGAGCAGTTCTTC | TRBJ2-1 | many | TRBD2 | 13 | TRBV24-1
CASRMRFGTDTQYF | TGTGCCAGCAGGATGAGGTTTGGGACAGATACGCAGTATTTT | TRBJ2-3 | few | - | 14 | TRBV6-5
CASRTQGANTEAFF | TGCGCCAGCAGAACACAGGGTGCGAACACTGAAGCTTTCTTT | TRBJ1-1 | - | - | 14 | TRBV5-1
CASGDGYGYTF | TGTGCCAGCGGAGACGGATATGGCTACACCTTC | TRBJ1-2 | many | - | 11 | TRBV6-2/TRBV6-3